This T cell receptor (beta chain) was sequenced for a study of T cells in lung cancer brain metastases. Looking at the study overall: Most patients, eighteen of the 20, got no therapy between primary and metastasis resection. Findings and caveats of the study: Paired primaries held more unique productive clones than brain metastases (median roughly 4,400 versus 1,400). Most clones were lesion-specific, with limited overlap between paired lesions (mean Morisita index about 0.23).

Assay: immunoSEQ multiplex PCR; the TCRdb copy retains only in-frame clones and omits some. The sample has a few thousand clones; 70% to 90% are singletons. As to this clone: What it recognizes is unknown.

Tumor areas were macrodissected from 4 or 5 deparaffinized, unstained around 10 um sections guided by marked H&E slides. Trimming removed 6 bases at V and 5 bases at J, with 10 bases between. Per the germline V gene, CDR1 is SGHTA and CDR2 is FQGNSA. The CDR3 totals 12 residues. This TCR derives from a man between 65 and 80 years old with non-small cell lung cancer. The sequencing input was tumor tissue from the primary lung tumor. The chain uses TRBV7-2 and TRBJ2-5; a weak D match, TRBD1 (6 bases). The CDR3 nucleotides read TGTGCCAGCAGTTTAAGGGGGGAGACCCAGTACTTC. It codes for CASSLRGETQYF.